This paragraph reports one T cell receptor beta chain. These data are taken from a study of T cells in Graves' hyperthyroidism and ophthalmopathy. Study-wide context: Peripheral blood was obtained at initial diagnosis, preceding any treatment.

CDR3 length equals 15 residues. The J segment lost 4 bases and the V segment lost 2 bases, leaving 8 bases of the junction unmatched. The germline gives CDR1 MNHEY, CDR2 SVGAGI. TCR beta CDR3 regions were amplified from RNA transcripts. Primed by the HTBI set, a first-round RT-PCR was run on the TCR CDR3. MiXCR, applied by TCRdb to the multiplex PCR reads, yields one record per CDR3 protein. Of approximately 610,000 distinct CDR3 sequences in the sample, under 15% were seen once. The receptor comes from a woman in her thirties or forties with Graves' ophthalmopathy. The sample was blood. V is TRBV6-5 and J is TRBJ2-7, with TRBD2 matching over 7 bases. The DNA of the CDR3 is TGTGCCAGCAGTTACACCAGCGGGGTCCTTTACGAGCAGTACTTC. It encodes CASSYTSGVLYEQYF.